A single sample is the source of the 23 T cell receptor beta chains below, sequenced in a study of STAT5B mutations in CD4+ large granular lymphocyte leukemia. Profiling relied on immunoSEQ multiplex PCR, and the TCRdb table lists in-frame clones only, not all of them. The sample records over 35,000 clones, approximately 85% being singletons. Sample: CD4+ T cells from blood buffy coats. Source of these receptors: a human donor in good health.

The genes are TRBV6-6 and TRBJ2-7; 10 nucleotides line up with TRBD1. The CDR3 consists of 12 residues. Germline V gene data show CDR1 as MNHNY and CDR2 as SVGAGI (reference sequence). Trimming took 4 bases from V and 10 from J; bases not matched to a gene: 4. For the CDR3, the DNA is TGTGCCAGCAGTTCCTGGACAGGGGGACAGTACTTC. This codes for CASSSWTGGQYF.

The rearrangement links TRBV5-1 to TRBJ1-1; 8 positions agree with TRBD1. This CDR3 has 12 amino acids. Germline V gene lookup returns CDR1 SGHRS and CDR2 YFSETQ. J lost 7 bases, V lost 2 bases, and 1 base had no gene match. The CDR3 DNA follows: TGCGCCAGCAGCTTCGGGACAGGTGAAGCTTTCTTT. Amino acids: CASSFGTGEAFF.

The chain has TRBV10-1 and TRBJ2-1; D is undetermined. There are 12 residues in the CDR3. The V gene's germline CDR1 is WNHNN and CDR2 SYGVQD (reference sequence). Trimming took off 4 bases at V and 0 bases at J, with 1 base between the two ends. This chain's CDR3 is CASSGSYNEQFF. CDR3 bases: TGCGCCAGCAGTGGCTCCTACAATGAGCAGTTCTTC.

This clone showed up just a few times. The V gene is TRBV9, the J gene TRBJ1-1, with a weak D call TRBD1 (5 bases). Germline-derived CDR1 and CDR2 are SGDLS and YYNGEE. V shed 0 bases and J shed 5 bases, with 8 bases lying between them. The CDR3 is 13 residues long. The CDR3 loop is CASSVAGMTEAFF. CDR3 sequence (DNA): TGTGCCAGCAGCGTAGCAGGGATGACTGAAGCTTTCTTT. Using reference TRBV9 and TRBJ1-1 for the parts outside the CDR3, the full variable domain is DSGVTQTPKHLITATGQRVTLRCSPRSGDLSVYWYQQSLDQGLQFLIQYYNGEERAKGNILERFSAQQFPDLHSELNLSSLELGDSALYFCASSVAGMTEAFFGQGTRLTVV.

The CDR3 sequence: CASSWTENTEAFF. The CDR3 DNA reads as TGTGCCAGCAGCTGGACAGAAAACACTGAAGCTTTCTTT. The chain employs TRBV5-5 and TRBJ1-1; possible D gene TRBD1, 6 bases. The CDR3 sequence is 13 residues long. CDR1 is SGHKS and CDR2 is YYEKEE in the germline V gene (reference sequence). V was cut by 3 bases and J by 2 bases, with 8 bases left in between. Full variable domain (remainder filled in from reference TRBV5-5 and TRBJ1-1): DAGVTQSPTHLIKTRGQQVTLRCSPISGHKSVSWYQQVLGQGPQFIFQYYEKEERGRGNFPDRFSARQFPNYSSELNVNALLLGDSALYLCASSWTENTEAFFGQGTRLTVV.

This chain joins TRBV28 and TRBJ2-2; maybe TRBD1 (5 bases). V was trimmed by 4 bases and J by 1 base, leaving 13 bases between them. Germline CDR1 and CDR2: MDHEN and SYDVKM. The CDR3 spans 16 residues. CDR3 bases: TGTGCCAGCAGTTCTCCGACAGACTTGAACACCGGGGAGCTGTTTTTT. It codes for CASSSPTDLNTGELFF.

This chain joins TRBV30 and TRBJ2-3; D possibly corresponds to TRBD2 (5 bases). The CDR3 loop spans 14 amino acids. V lost 7 bases and J lost 5, with 19 bases in between. CDR1 and CDR2 (germline): GTSNPN, SVGIG (reference sequence). In nucleotides, the CDR3 is TGTGCCTTTACCTCTAGCCCCGTCGGAGATACGCAGTATTTT. Its protein is CAFTSSPVGDTQYF.

The rearrangement uses TRBV14 and TRBJ2-3; 8 nucleotides agree with TRBD2. This CDR3 is 15 amino acids long. From germline, CDR1 is SGHDN and CDR2 FVKESK. V was pared by 4 bases and J by 6 bases, with 9 bases of the junction left unmatched. Here the CDR3 reads CASSLAGGAGDTQYF. CDR3 DNA: TGTGCCAGCAGCCTCGCCGGGGGGGCCGGGGATACGCAGTATTTT.

The chain couples TRBV5-1 to TRBJ1-1, with TRBD1 matching over 11 bases. The CDR3 is 15 amino acids. Germline V CDR1 and CDR2: SGHRS, YFSETQ. The V gene end was trimmed by 4 bases and the J gene end by 4 bases; junction bases not matched to a gene: 6. CDR3 sequence (DNA): TGCGCCAGCAGCATTTCGGGACAGGGGGGCACTGAAGCTTTCTTT. Amino acids: CASSISGQGGTEAFF.

This clone was seen just once. The CDR3 region has the DNA TGTGCCACTACCGGGACCAACTCCTACAATGAGCAGTTCTTC. This encodes CATTGTNSYNEQFF. J is TRBJ2-1 and V is TRBV19; D is tentatively TRBD1 or TRBD2 (5 bases each). The germline V gene has CDR1 LNHDA and CDR2 SQIVND (reference sequence). This CDR3 has 14 residues. Trimming removed 10 bases at V and 0 bases at J, with 13 bases between.

The chain uses TRBV2 and TRBJ2-5, with a weak D call TRBD1 (6 bases). The CDR3 extends over 15 amino acids. CDR1 and CDR2 (germline): SNHLY, FYNNEI. V dropped 1 base and J dropped 1 base, with 10 bases sitting between them. CDR3 sequence: CASSEEGQSQETQYF. The CDR3 DNA is TGTGCCAGCAGTGAAGAAGGACAGTCCCAAGAGACCCAGTACTTC.

This clone was seen once. This chain uses TRBV5-1 with TRBJ2-2, with TRBD1 matching 11 bases. The V segment lost 0 bases and the J segment 6 bases; nucleotides outside the gene matches: 7. Germline CDR1 SGHRS, CDR2 YFSETQ. This CDR3 is built from 17 residues. CDR3 region: CASSLDGQGAVAGELFF. CDR3 sequence (DNA): TGCGCCAGCAGCTTGGATGGACAGGGGGCGGTCGCCGGGGAGCTGTTTTTT.

The chain's CDR3 is CSVETASDQETQYF. CDR3 coding DNA: TGCAGCGTTGAAACGGCTAGCGACCAAGAGACCCAGTACTTC. This chain connects TRBV29-1 to TRBJ2-5, with D possibly matching TRBD2 (6 bases). CDR1 SQVTM and CDR2 ANQGSEA come from the germline V gene. The CDR3 runs 14 residues. V shed 2 bases and J shed 0 bases, with 10 bases lying between them.

The chain links TRBV5-6 to TRBJ2-5, with 12 nucleotides matching TRBD2. Germline CDR1 SGHDT, CDR2 YYEEEE. The CDR3 runs 18 residues. The V gene end was trimmed by 4 bases and the J gene end by 5 bases; junction bases not matched to a gene: 15. CDR3 loop: CASSSLGASGRVKETQYF. Written as DNA, the CDR3 is TGTGCCAGCAGCAGCTTGGGGGCTAGCGGGAGGGTTAAGGAGACCCAGTACTTC.

V and J are TRBV6-1 and TRBJ2-3; 8 bases are shared with TRBD1. Per the germline V gene, CDR1 is MNHNS and CDR2 is SASEGT. The J segment lost 4 bases and the V segment lost 3 bases, leaving 6 bases of the junction unmatched. This CDR3 region has 15 residues. As DNA, the CDR3 is TGTGCCAGCAGTGAGATCCAGGGGGCCTCAGATACGCAGTATTTT. It encodes CASSEIQGASDTQYF.

V is TRBV30 and J is TRBJ1-5; 7 positions match TRBD1. J lost 0 bases, V lost 1 base, and 15 bases had no gene match. The CDR3 consists of 19 residues. Germline CDR1 GTSNPN, CDR2 SVGIG (reference sequence). The DNA for the CDR3 is TGTGCCTGGAGTGGGAAAATGACAGGGATGGCTTATAGCAATCAGCCCCAGCATTTT. Translation: CAWSGKMTGMAYSNQPQHF.

V and J are TRBV11-3 and TRBJ2-2; D unresolved. The germline CDR1 and CDR2 sequences are SGHNT and YENEEA. V gave up 3 bases and J gave up 3 bases, with 5 bases separating them. This CDR3 has 13 amino acids. CDR3: CASSFQYTGELFF. The CDR3 DNA sequence: TGTGCCAGCAGCTTTCAGTACACCGGGGAGCTGTTTTTT. Combining the CDR3 with reference TRBV11-3 and TRBJ2-2 gives the whole variable domain EAGVVQSPRYKIIEKKQPVAFWCNPISGHNTLYWYLQNLGQGPELLIRYENEEAVDDSQLPKDRFSAERLKGVDSTLKIQPAELGDSAVYLCASSFQYTGELFFGEGSRLTVL.

The rearrangement links TRBV7-3 to TRBJ2-7; D unresolved. Per germline, CDR1 SGHTA and CDR2 FQGTGA. Trimming removed 0 bases from V and 6 bases from J, with 12 bases in between. The CDR3 runs 14 residues. The chain's CDR3 is CASSLTNTGSEQYF. CDR3 in DNA: TGTGCCAGCAGCTTAACAAATACGGGCAGCGAGCAGTACTTC.

The sample holds one count of this clone. The rearrangement links TRBV6-5 to TRBJ1-1; D is perhaps TRBD1 (6 bases). In germline, CDR1 is MNHEY, CDR2 SVGAGI. Trimming cost V 4 bases and J 4 bases, with 7 bases left between them. The CDR3 length is 12 residues. Here the CDR3 reads CASSSGATEAFF. The DNA for the CDR3 is TGTGCCAGCAGTTCGGGGGCCACTGAAGCTTTCTTT.

The table lists this clone with a count of one. The chain combines TRBV11-3 with TRBJ2-1; D gene uncertain. The ends were cut back, 5 bases at V and 5 bases at J, with 7 bases in the middle. The CDR3 consists of 12 residues. Per the germline V gene, CDR1 is SGHNT and CDR2 is YENEEA. The CDR3 nucleotides are TGTGCCAGCAGCATTATTAACAATGAGCAGTTCTTC. It yields the protein CASSIINNEQFF.

The chain employs TRBV18 and TRBJ2-3, with 7 bases that match TRBD1. The germline gives CDR1 KGHSH, CDR2 LQKENI. This CDR3 comprises 12 residues. V lost 8 bases, J lost 6 bases, and 5 bases stayed unmatched. The CDR3 nucleotides read TGTGCCAGCGGGAACAGGGGCGATACGCAGTATTTT. It translates to CASGNRGDTQYF. The whole variable domain, remainder taken from reference TRBV18 and TRBJ2-3, is NAGVMQNPRHLVRRRGQEARLRCSPMKGHSHVYWYRQLPEEGLKFMVYLQKENIIDESGMPKERFSAEFPKEGPSILRIQQVVRGDSAAYFCASGNRGDTQYFGPGTRLTVL.

The J gene is TRBJ1-2, the V gene TRBV10-2; D is possibly TRBD1 (6 bases). This CDR3 is built from 18 residues. The germline V gene encodes CDR1 WSHSY and CDR2 SAAADI. Trimming shortened V by 7 bases and J by 5 bases, and 29 bases separated the two germline ends. The CDR3: CASKIGNLAGEGMYGYTF. The CDR3 region has the DNA TGCGCCAGCAAGATTGGGAACCTGGCAGGGGAAGGGATGTATGGCTACACCTTC.

This clone appeared once. The chain couples TRBV19 to TRBJ1-4; no firm D call. V was cut by 0 bases and J by 5 bases, with 13 bases left in between. CDR1 is LNHDA and CDR2 is SQIVND in the germline V gene (reference sequence). The CDR3 length is 16 residues. CDR3 sequence (DNA): TGTGCCAGTAGTATAGATTTTGGGCGGCAGAATGAAAAACTGTTTTTT. Protein product: CASSIDFGRQNEKLFF.